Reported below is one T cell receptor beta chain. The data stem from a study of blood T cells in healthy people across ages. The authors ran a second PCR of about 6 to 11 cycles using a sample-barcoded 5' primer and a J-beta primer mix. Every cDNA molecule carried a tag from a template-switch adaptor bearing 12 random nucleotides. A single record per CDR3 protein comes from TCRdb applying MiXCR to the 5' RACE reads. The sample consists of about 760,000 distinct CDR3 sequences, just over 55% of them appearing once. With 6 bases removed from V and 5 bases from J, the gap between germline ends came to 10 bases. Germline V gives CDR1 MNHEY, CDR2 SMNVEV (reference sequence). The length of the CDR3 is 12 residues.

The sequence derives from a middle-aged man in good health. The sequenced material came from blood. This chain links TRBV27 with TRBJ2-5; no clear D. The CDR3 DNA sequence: TGTGCCAGCAGGGGGTTCGGGGAGACCCAGTACTTC. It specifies CASRGFGETQYF.